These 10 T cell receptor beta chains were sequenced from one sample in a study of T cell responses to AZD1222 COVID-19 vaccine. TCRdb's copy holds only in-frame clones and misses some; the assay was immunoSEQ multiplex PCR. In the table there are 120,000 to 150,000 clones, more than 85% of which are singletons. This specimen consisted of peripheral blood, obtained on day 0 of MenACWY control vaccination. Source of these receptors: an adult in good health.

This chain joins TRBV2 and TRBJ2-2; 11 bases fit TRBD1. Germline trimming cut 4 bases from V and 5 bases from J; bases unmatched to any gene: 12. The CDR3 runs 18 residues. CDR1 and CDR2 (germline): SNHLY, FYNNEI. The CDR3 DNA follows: TGTGCCAGCAGTGTCCGGGGCCTGGGACAGGGGGTTACCGGGGAGCTGTTTTTT. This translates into CASSVRGLGQGVTGELFF.

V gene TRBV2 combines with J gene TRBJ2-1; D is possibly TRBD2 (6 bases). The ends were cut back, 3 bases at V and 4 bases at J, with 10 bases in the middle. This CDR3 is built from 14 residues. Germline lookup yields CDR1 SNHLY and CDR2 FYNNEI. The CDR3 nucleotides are TGTGCCAGCAGTGACGGGACTTCATACAATGAGCAGTTCTTC. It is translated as CASSDGTSYNEQFF. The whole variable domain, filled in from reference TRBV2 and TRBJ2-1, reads EPEVTQTPSHQVTQMGQEVILRCVPISNHLYFYWYRQILGQKVEFLVSFYNNEISEKSEIFDDQFSVERPDGSNFTLKIRSTKLEDSAMYFCASSDGTSYNEQFFGPGTRLTVL.

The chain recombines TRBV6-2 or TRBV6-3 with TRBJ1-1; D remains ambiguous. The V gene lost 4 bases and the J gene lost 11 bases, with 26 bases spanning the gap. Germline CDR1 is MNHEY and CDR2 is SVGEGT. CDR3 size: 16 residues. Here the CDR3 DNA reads TGTGCCAGCAGTTGGTCCGGCCCGGCCGCGGCGGAGTGGGCTTTCTTT. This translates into CASSWSGPAAAEWAFF.

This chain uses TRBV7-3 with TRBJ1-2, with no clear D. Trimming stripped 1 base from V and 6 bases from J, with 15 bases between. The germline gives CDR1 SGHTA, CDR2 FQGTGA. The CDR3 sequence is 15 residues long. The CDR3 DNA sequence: TGTGCCAGCAGCTTAATTCCAGGCAGGAGCAATGGCTACACCTTC. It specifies CASSLIPGRSNGYTF. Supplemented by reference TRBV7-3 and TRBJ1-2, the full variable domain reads GAGVSQTPSNKVTEKGKYVELRCDPISGHTALYWYRQSLGQGPEFLIYFQGTGAADDSGLPNDRFFAVRPEGSVSTLKIQRTERGDSAVYLCASSLIPGRSNGYTFGSGTRLTVV.

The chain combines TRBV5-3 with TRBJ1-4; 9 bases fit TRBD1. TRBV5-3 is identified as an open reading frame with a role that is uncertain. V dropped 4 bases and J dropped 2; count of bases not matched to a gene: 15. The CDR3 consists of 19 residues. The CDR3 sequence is CARSTCRGQGSKTNEKLFF. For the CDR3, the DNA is TGTGCCAGAAGCACCTGTAGGGGACAGGGCTCGAAGACTAATGAAAAACTGTTTTTT.

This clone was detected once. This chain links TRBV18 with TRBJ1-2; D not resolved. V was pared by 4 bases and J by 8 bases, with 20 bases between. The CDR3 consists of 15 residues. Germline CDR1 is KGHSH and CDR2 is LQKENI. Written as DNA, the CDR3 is TGTGCCAGCTCACTCCGGACTCATTTGGCCGGGGGCTACACCTTC. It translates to CASSLRTHLAGGYTF.

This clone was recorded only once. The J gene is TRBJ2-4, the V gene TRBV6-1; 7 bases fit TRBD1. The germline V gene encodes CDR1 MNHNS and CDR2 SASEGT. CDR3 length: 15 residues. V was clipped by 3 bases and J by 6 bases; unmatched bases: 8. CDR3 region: CASSEDRKNGNIQYF. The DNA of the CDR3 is TGTGCCAGCAGTGAGGACAGGAAAAATGGAAACATTCAGTACTTC.

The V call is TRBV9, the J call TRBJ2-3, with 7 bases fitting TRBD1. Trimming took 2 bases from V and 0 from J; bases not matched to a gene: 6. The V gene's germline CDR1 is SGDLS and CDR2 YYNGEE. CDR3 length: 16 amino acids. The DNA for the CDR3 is TGTGCCAGCAGCGTCGGGCAGGGGGTTAGCACAGATACGCAGTATTTT. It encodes CASSVGQGVSTDTQYF. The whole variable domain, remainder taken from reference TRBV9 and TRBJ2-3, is DSGVTQTPKHLITATGQRVTLRCSPRSGDLSVYWYQQSLDQGLQFLIQYYNGEERAKGNILERFSAQQFPDLHSELNLSSLELGDSALYFCASSVGQGVSTDTQYFGPGTRLTVL.

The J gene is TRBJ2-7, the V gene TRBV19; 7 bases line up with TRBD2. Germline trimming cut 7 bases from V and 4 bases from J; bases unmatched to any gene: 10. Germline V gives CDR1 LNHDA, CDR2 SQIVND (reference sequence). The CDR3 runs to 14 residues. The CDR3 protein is CASTLAGGTYEQYF. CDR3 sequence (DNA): TGTGCCAGTACCCTAGCCGGGGGGACGTACGAGCAGTACTTC.

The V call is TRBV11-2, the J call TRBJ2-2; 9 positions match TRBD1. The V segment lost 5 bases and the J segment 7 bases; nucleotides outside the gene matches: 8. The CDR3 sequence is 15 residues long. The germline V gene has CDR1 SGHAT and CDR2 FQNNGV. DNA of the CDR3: TGTGCCAGCAGCGCCCGGGACAGGGAGCACGGGGAGCTGTTTTTT. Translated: CASSARDREHGELFF.